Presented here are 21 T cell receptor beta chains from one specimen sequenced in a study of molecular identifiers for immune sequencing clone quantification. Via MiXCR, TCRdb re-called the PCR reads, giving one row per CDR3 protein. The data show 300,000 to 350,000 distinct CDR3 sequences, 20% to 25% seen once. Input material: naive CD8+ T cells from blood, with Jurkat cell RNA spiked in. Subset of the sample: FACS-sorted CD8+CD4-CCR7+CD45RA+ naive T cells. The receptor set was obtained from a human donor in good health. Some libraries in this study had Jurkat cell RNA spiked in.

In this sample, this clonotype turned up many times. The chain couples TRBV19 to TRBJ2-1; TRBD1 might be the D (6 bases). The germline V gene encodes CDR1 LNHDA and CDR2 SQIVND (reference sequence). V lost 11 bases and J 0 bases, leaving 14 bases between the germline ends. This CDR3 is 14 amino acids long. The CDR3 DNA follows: TGTGCCGCCGGGCAGGGGTCCTCCTACAATGAGCAGTTCTTC. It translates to CAAGQGSSYNEQFF.

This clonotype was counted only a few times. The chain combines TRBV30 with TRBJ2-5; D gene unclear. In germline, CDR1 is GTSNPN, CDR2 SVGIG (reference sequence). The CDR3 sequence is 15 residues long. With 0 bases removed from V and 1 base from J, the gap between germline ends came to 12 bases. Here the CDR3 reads CAWSVFSGTQETQYF. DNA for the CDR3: TGTGCCTGGAGTGTGTTCTCCGGAACCCAAGAGACCCAGTACTTC.

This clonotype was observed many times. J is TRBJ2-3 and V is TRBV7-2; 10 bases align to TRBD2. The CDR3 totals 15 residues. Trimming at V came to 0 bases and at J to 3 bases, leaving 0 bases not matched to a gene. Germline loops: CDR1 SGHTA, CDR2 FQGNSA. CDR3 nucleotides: TGTGCCAGCAGCTTAGCAGCGGGGGGGACAGATACGCAGTATTTT. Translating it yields CASSLAAGGTDTQYF.

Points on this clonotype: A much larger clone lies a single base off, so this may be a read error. Written as DNA, the CDR3 is TGTGCCAGCAGCTTAATGGCGGGGGGTAGCAATCAGCCCCAGCATTTT. As protein: CASSLMAGGSNQPQHF. This sequence joins TRBV7-9 and TRBJ1-5; tentative D call: TRBD1 (5 bases). CDR1 and CDR2 from the germline V gene are SEHNR and FQNEAQ (reference sequence). This CDR3 has 16 amino acids. Trimming took 2 bases from V and 0 from J, leaving 11 bases between them.

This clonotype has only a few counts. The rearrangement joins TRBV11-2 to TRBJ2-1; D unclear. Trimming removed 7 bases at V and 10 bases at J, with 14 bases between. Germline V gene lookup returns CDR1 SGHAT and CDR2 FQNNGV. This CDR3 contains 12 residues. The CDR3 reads CASTSGFGEQFF. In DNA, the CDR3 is TGTGCCAGCACCTCTGGTTTTGGAGAGCAGTTCTTC.

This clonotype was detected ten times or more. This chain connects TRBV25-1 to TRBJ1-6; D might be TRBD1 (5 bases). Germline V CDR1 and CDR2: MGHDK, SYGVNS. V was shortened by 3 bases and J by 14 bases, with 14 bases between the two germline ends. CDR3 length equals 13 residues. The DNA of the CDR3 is TGTGCCAGCAGTGAGGGGGACCTCTCGTCCCTCCACTTT. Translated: CASSEGDLSSLHF.

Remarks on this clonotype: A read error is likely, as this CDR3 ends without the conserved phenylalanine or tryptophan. Here the CDR3 DNA reads TGTGCCAGCAGCTTAGCCTATCTAGAGACCCAGTACCTC. Residues: CASSLAYLETQYL. The V call is TRBV7-9, the J call TRBJ2-5; D unresolved. Per germline, CDR1 SEHNR and CDR2 FQNEAQ (reference sequence). The CDR3 runs 13 residues. V was pared by 0 bases and J by 4 bases, with 6 bases between.

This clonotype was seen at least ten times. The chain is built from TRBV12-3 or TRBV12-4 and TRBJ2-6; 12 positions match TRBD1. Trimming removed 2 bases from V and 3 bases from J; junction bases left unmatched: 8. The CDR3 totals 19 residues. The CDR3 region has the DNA TGTGCCAGCAGTTTATCCTTGGGACAGGGGGCTCTTGGGGCCAACGTCCTGACTTTC. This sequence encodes CASSLSLGQGALGANVLTF.

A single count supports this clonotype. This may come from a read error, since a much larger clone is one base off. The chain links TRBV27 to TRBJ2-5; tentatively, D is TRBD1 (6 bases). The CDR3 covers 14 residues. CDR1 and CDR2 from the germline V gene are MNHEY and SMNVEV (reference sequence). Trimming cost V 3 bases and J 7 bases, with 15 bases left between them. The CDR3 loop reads CASSFTAGAATQYF. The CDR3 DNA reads TGTGCCAGCAGTTTCACGGCAGGGGCGGCGACCCAGTACTTC.

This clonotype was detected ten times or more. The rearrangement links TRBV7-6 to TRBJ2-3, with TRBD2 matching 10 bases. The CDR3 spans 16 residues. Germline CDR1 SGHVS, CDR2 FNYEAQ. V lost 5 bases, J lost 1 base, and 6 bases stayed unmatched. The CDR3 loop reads CASSPGTSEGTDTQYF. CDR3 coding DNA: TGTGCCAGCAGCCCCGGGACTAGCGAGGGCACAGATACGCAGTATTTT.

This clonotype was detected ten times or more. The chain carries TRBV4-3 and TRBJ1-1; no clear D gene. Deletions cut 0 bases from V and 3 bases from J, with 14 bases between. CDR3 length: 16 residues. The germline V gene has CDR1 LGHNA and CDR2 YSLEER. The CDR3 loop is CASSQDYGEPYTEAFF. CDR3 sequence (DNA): TGCGCCAGCAGCCAAGATTATGGGGAACCATACACTGAAGCTTTCTTT.

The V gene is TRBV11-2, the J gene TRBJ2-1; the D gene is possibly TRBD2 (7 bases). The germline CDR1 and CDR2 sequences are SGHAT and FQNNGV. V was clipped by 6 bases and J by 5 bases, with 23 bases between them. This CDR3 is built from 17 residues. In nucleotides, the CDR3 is TGTGCCAGCAGTCCGGGTTGGGGGGGGGGCGCGGACAATGAGCAGTTCTTC. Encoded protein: CASSPGWGGGADNEQFF.

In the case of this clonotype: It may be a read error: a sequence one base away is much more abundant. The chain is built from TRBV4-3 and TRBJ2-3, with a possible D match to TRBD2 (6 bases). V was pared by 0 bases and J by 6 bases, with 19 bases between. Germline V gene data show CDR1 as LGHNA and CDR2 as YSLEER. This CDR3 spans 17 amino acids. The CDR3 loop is CASSQDSPAEGPDTQYF. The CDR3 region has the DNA TGCGCCAGCAGCCAAGATAGCCCAGCGGAGGGGCCGGATACGCAGTATTTT.

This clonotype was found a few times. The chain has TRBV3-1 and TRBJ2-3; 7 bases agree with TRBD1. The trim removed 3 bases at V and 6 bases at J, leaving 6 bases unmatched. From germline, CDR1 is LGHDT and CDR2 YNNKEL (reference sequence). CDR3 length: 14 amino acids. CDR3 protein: CASSHLTGDDTQYF. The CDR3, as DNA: TGTGCCAGCAGCCACCTTACAGGGGACGATACGCAGTATTTT.

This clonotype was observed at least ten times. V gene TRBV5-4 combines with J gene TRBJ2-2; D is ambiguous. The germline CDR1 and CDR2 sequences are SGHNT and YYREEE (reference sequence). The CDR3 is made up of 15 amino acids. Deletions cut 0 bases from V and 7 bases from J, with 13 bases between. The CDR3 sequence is CASSLANFRNGELFF. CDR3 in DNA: TGTGCCAGCAGCTTGGCCAATTTTCGGAACGGGGAGCTGTTTTTT.

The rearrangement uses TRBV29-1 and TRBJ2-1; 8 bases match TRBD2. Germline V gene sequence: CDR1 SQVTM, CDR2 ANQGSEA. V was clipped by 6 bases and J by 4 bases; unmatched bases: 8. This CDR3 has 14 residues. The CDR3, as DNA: TGCAGCGTCGGGGGGGGGAGTTGGTACAATGAGCAGTTCTTC. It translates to CSVGGGSWYNEQFF.

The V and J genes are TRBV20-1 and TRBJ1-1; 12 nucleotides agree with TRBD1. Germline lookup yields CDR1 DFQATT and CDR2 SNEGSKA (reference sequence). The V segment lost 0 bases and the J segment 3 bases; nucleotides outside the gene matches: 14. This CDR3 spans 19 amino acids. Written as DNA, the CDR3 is TGCAGTGCTAGAGAGGTTGGGACAGGGGGCGTTTTTTGGGACACTGAAGCTTTCTTT. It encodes CSAREVGTGGVFWDTEAFF.

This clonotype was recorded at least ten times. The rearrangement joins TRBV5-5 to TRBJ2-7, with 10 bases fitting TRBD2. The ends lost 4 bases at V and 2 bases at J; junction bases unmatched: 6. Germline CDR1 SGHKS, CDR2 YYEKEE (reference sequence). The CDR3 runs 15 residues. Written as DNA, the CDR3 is TGTGCCAGCAGCCCCGGACTAGCGGAACCCTACGAGCAGTACTTC. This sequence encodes CASSPGLAEPYEQYF.

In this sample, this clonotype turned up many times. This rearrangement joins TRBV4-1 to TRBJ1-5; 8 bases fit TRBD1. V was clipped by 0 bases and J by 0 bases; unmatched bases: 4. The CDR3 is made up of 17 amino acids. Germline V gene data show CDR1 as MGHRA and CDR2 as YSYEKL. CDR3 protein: CASSQDPGQGSNQPQHF. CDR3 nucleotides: TGCGCCAGCAGCCAAGATCCCGGACAGGGTAGCAATCAGCCCCAGCATTTT.

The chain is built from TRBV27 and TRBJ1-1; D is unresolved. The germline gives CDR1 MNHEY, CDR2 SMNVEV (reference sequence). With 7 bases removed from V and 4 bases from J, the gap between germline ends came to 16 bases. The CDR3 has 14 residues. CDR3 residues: CASNLSGIATEAFF. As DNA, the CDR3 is TGTGCCAGCAATTTGTCCGGGATCGCCACTGAAGCTTTCTTT.

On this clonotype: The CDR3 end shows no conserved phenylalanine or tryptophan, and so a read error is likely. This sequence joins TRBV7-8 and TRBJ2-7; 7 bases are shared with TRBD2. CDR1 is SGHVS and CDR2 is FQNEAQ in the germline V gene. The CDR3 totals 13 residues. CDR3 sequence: CASSSLREYEQYL. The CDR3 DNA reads TGCGCCAGCAGCTCTCTGCGGGAGTACGAGCAGTACCTC.